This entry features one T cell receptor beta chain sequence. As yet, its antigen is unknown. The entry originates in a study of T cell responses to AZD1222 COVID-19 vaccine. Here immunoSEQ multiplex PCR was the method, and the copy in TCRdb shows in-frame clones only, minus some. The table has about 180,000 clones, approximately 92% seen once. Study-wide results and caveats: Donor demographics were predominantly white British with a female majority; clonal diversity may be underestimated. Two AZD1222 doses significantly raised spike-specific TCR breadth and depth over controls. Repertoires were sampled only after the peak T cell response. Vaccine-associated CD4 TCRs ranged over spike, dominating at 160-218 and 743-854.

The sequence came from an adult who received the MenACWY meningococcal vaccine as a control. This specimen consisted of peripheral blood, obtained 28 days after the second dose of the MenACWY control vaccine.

CDR3 nucleotide sequence: TGTGCCAGCAGATCCCCCGGGACAGATAATGAAAAACTGTTTTTT. Encoded protein: CASRSPGTDNEKLFF. The genes are TRBV28 and TRBJ1-4, with 7 bases lining up with TRBD1. The CDR3 loop spans 15 amino acids. CDR1 MDHEN and CDR2 SYDVKM come from the germline V gene. Germline trimming cut 6 bases from V and 4 bases from J; bases unmatched to any gene: 8. Drawing the rest from reference TRBV28 and TRBJ1-4, the complete variable domain is DVKVTQSSRYLVKRTGEKVFLECVQDMDHENMFWYRQDPGLGLRLIYFSYDVKMKEKGDIPEGYSVSREKKERFSLILESASTNQTSMYLCASRSPGTDNEKLFFGSGTQLSVL.